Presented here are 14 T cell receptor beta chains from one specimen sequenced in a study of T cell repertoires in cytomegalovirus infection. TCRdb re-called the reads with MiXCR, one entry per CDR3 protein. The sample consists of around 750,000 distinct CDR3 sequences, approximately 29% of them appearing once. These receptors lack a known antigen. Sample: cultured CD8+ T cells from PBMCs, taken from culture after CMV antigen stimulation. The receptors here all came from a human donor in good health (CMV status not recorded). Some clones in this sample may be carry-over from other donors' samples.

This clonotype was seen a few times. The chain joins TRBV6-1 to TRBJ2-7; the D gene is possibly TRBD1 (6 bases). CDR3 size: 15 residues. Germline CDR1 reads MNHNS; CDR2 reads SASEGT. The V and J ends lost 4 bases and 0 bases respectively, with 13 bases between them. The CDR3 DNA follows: TGTGCCAGCAGTGGAACAGGGACCCCCTCCTACGAGCAGTACTTC. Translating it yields CASSGTGTPSYEQYF.

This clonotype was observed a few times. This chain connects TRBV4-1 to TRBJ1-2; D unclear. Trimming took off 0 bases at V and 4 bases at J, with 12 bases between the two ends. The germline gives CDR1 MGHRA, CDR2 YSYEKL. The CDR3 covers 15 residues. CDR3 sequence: CASSQDYISGYGYTF. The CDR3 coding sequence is TGCGCCAGCAGCCAAGATTACATCAGCGGCTATGGCTACACCTTC.

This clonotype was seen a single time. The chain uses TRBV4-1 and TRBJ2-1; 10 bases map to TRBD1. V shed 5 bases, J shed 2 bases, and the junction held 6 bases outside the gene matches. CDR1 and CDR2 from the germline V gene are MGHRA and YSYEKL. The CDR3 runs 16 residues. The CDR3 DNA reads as TGCGCCAGCAGCTTCCGAGGACAGGGGGCCTACAATGAGCAGTTCTTC. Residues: CASSFRGQGAYNEQFF.

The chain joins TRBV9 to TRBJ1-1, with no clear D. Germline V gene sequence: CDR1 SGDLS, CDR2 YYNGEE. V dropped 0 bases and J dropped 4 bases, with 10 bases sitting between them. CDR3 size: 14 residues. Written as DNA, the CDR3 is TGTGCCAGCAGCGTAGGGCGTTCGGCCACTGAAGCTTTCTTT. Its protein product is CASSVGRSATEAFF.

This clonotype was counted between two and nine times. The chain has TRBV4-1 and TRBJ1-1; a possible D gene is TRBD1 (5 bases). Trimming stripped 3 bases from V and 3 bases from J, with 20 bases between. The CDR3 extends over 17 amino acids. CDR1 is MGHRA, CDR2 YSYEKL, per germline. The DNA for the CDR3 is TGCGCCAGCAGCCACCCGTCCCAGGGAGGAGAAGACACTGAAGCTTTCTTT. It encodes CASSHPSQGGEDTEAFF.

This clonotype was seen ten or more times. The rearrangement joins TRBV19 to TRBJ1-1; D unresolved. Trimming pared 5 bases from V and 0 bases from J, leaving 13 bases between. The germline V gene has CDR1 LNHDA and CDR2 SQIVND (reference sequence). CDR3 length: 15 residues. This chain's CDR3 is CASSARPMLNTEAFF. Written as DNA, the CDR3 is TGTGCCAGTAGTGCACGACCGATGTTGAACACTGAAGCTTTCTTT.

The CDR3 sequence: CSARDSGGVLDTQYF. For the CDR3, the DNA is TGCAGTGCTAGAGATTCAGGGGGCGTCTTAGATACGCAGTATTTT. The chain uses TRBV20-1 and TRBJ2-3; 8 bases fit TRBD1. CDR1 and CDR2 (germline): DFQATT, SNEGSKA (reference sequence). The CDR3 loop spans 15 amino acids. The junction had 7 bases not matched to a gene; V was cut back by 0 bases and J by 5 bases.

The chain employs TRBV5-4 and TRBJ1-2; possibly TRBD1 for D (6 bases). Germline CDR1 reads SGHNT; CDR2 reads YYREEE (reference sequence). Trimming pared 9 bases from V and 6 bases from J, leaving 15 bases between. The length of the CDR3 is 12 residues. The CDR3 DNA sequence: TGTGCCAACTACAGGGCTGGTGATGGCTACACCTTC. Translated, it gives CANYRAGDGYTF.

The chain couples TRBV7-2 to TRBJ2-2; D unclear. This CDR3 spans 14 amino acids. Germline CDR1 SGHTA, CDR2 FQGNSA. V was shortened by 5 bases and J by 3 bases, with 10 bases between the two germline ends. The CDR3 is CASSNNIDTGELFF. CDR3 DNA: TGTGCCAGCAGCAACAACATCGACACCGGGGAGCTGTTTTTT.

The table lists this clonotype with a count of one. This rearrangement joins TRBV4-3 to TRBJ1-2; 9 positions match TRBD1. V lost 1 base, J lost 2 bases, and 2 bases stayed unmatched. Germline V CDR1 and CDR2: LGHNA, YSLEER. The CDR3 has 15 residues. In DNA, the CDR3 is TGCGCCAGCAGCCAAGCCGGGACAGGGAACTATGGCTACACCTTC. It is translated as CASSQAGTGNYGYTF.

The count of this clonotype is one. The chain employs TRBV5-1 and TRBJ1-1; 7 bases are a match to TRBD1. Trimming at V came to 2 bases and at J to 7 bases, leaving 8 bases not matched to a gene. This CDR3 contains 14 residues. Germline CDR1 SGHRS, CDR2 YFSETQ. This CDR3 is CASSFREGQSEAFF. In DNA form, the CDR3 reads TGCGCCAGCAGCTTCCGTGAGGGACAGAGTGAAGCTTTCTTT.

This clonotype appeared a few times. The CDR3 region has the DNA TGTGCCAGCAGCTCCCACAGGGAAGACTATGGCTACACCTTC. Residues: CASSSHREDYGYTF. This chain links TRBV7-9 with TRBJ1-2; D perhaps matches TRBD1 (6 bases). Trimming removed 4 bases from V and 3 bases from J, with 12 bases in between. CDR1 SEHNR and CDR2 FQNEAQ come from the germline V gene (reference sequence). The CDR3 is made up of 14 amino acids.

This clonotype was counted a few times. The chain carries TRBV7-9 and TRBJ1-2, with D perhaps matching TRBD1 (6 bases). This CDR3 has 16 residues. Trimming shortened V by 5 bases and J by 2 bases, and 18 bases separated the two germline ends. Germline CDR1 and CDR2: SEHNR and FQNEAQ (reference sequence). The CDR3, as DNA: TGTGCCAGCAGCCTCGCAACCGACAGGACAAACTATGGCTACACCTTC. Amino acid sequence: CASSLATDRTNYGYTF. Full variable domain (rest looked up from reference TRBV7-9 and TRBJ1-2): DTGVSQNPRHKITKRGQNVTFRCDPISEHNRLYWYRQTLGQGPEFLTYFQNEAQLEKSRLLSDRFSAERPKGSFSTLEIQRTEQGDSAMYLCASSLATDRTNYGYTFGSGTRLTVV.

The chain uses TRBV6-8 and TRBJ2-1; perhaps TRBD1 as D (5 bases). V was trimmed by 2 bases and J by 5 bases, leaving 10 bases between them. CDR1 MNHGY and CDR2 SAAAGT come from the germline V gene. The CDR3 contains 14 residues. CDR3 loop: CASSYLDSHNEQFF. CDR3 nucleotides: TGTGCCAGCAGTTACCTTGACAGCCACAATGAGCAGTTCTTC.